Presented here are 21 T cell receptor beta chains from one specimen sequenced in a study of Ad26.COV2.S vaccination and SARS-CoV-2 variants. Treatment: some 20 received Ad26.COV2.S at low or high dose, single or two shots; about 5 received placebo; per-sample allocation not given. Specimen acquisition occurred on day 63 following the initial vaccine or placebo injection. Clones were sequenced by immunoSEQ multiplex PCR, and TCRdb holds only the in-frame ones, with some missing. The sample yields more than 300,000 clones, about 88% seen once. The sequencing used peripheral blood, collected in a trial of Ad26.COV2.S vaccine versus placebo. The receptors were gathered from a person between 18 and 60 years old who received the Ad26.COV2.S COVID-19 vaccine or a placebo.

On this clone itself: This CDR3 is also generated by other DNA sequences in the sample. The chain has TRBV19 and TRBJ1-6; D unclear. The CDR3 consists of 13 residues. V was pared by 4 bases and J by 10 bases, with 11 bases between. CDR1 LNHDA and CDR2 SQIVND come from the germline V gene (reference sequence). The CDR3 spells CASSTGRNSPLHF. CDR3 nucleotides: TGTGCCAGTAGTACCGGGCGGAACTCACCCCTCCACTTT.

V gene TRBV5-1 combines with J gene TRBJ2-5, with TRBD1 identical over 7 bases. There are 15 residues in the CDR3. In germline, CDR1 is SGHRS, CDR2 YFSETQ. Trimming cost V 4 bases and J 4 bases; bases outside gene matches: 10. The CDR3 protein is CASSPHRGPGETQYF. CDR3 in DNA: TGCGCCAGCAGCCCCCACAGGGGACCGGGAGAGACCCAGTACTTC. Together with reference TRBV5-1 and TRBJ2-5, the CDR3 gives the full variable domain: KAGVTQTPRYLIKTRGQQVTLSCSPISGHRSVSWYQQTPGQGLQFLFEYFSETQRNKGNFPGRFSGRQFSNSRSEMNVSTLELGDSALYLCASSPHRGPGETQYFGPGTRLLVL.

In its sample, this clone was seen a few times. The rearrangement links TRBV6-5 to TRBJ1-5, with D tentatively TRBD1 (5 bases). Per germline, CDR1 MNHEY and CDR2 SVGAGI. This CDR3 is built from 13 residues. With 6 bases removed from V and 5 bases from J, the gap between germline ends came to 11 bases. The DNA for the CDR3 is TGTGCCAGCAGCCAGGGTCTATATCAGCCCCAGCATTTT. Protein: CASSQGLYQPQHF.

The chain joins TRBV28 to TRBJ1-1, with D perhaps TRBD1 (5 bases). The V gene lost 6 bases and the J gene lost 2 bases, with 13 bases spanning the gap. In germline, CDR1 is MDHEN, CDR2 SYDVKM. The CDR3 sequence is 14 residues long. CDR3 coding DNA: TGTGCCAGCAGGACAGTTCAAGCTAACACTGAAGCTTTCTTT. Protein sequence: CASRTVQANTEAFF.

This clone has a handful of counts. This chain uses TRBV6-6 with TRBJ2-7; TRBD2 matches at 7 bases. The CDR3 has 13 amino acids. CDR1 is MNHNY and CDR2 is SVGAGI in the germline V gene (reference sequence). With V trimmed by 2 bases and J by 5 bases, 3 bases remained unmatched. The CDR3 bases are TGTGCCAGCAGTTACGCGGGGGTCAACGAGCAGTACTTC. It translates to CASSYAGVNEQYF.

This rearrangement joins TRBV28 to TRBJ1-3; 7 positions match TRBD1. The V gene's germline CDR1 is MDHEN and CDR2 SYDVKM. The CDR3 covers 17 residues. J was trimmed by 0 bases and V by 3 bases; bases with no gene match: 8. The CDR3 DNA reads TGTGCCAGCAGTTTGACAGGGCTTAAGGGCTCTGGAAACACCATATATTTT. Translated: CASSLTGLKGSGNTIYF.

The chain uses TRBV7-2 and TRBJ2-1, with a weak D call TRBD1 (6 bases). Germline CDR1 is SGHTA and CDR2 is FQGNSA. The ends were cut back, 4 bases at V and 6 bases at J, with 16 bases in the middle. This CDR3 is 15 amino acids long. For the CDR3, the DNA is TGTGCCAGCAGCTCGGGACGGACAGTTGCCAATGAGCAGTTCTTC. Its protein product is CASSSGRTVANEQFF.

The chain has TRBV5-4 and TRBJ2-1, with TRBD2 matching 8 bases. Unmatched junction bases numbered 10, after V lost 8 bases and J lost 0 bases. The CDR3 runs to 16 residues. Germline assignment: CDR1 SGHNT and CDR2 YYREEE (reference sequence). CDR3 loop: CASLREGASSYNEQFF. DNA of the CDR3: TGTGCCAGTCTTCGGGAGGGTGCAAGCTCCTACAATGAGCAGTTCTTC.

The V and J genes are TRBV27 and TRBJ1-2; 7 bases align to TRBD1. The CDR3 consists of 21 residues. Germline CDR1 MNHEY, CDR2 SMNVEV (reference sequence). With V trimmed by 5 bases and J by 0 bases, 24 bases remained unmatched. CDR3 protein: CASSSRGTAGGRSPANYGYTF. DNA for the CDR3: TGTGCCAGCAGTAGTAGGGGGACAGCCGGAGGACGGTCCCCAGCTAACTATGGCTACACCTTC.

This chain joins TRBV28 and TRBJ1-2; D call uncertain. Trimming took off 6 bases at V and 0 bases at J, with 8 bases between the two ends. The CDR3 contains 13 residues. Germline V CDR1 and CDR2: MDHEN, SYDVKM. CDR3 bases: TGTGCCAGCAGCATCGAAGCTAACTATGGCTACACCTTC. This gives the protein CASSIEANYGYTF.

This chain uses TRBV28 with TRBJ1-1; maybe TRBD1 (5 bases). Germline V lookup: CDR1 MDHEN, CDR2 SYDVKM. V gave up 6 bases and J gave up 0 bases, with 14 bases separating them. The CDR3 consists of 15 residues. CDR3 in DNA: TGTGCCAGCAGGGGGGGAAGACTTTTGAACACTGAAGCTTTCTTT. Translating gives CASRGGRLLNTEAFF.

The CDR3 nucleotides read TGTGCCAGCAGTGTCCGGGACTACGAGCAGTACTTC. It encodes CASSVRDYEQYF. The chain has TRBV2 and TRBJ2-7; tentatively, D is TRBD2 (5 bases). The CDR3 extends over 12 amino acids. Germline-derived CDR1 and CDR2 are SNHLY and FYNNEI. The germline V and J ends were trimmed by 4 bases and 3 bases, with 7 bases remaining between them.

The gene calls are TRBV5-1 and TRBJ2-6; TRBD1 aligns across 7 bases. The trim removed 4 bases at V and 0 bases at J, leaving 13 bases unmatched. Germline V gene sequence: CDR1 SGHRS, CDR2 YFSETQ. This CDR3 has 19 amino acids. The CDR3 here is CASSPLWGQSISGANVLTF. The CDR3, as DNA: TGCGCCAGCAGCCCCCTCTGGGGACAGTCCATCTCTGGGGCCAACGTCCTGACTTTC.

The V and J genes are TRBV5-1 and TRBJ1-1, with no clear D. Germline assignment: CDR1 SGHRS and CDR2 YFSETQ. This CDR3 comprises 14 residues. The V and J ends lost 0 bases and 7 bases respectively, with 13 bases between them. CDR3 amino acids: CASSLEMSAGEAFF. CDR3 sequence (DNA): TGCGCCAGCAGCTTGGAAATGTCTGCCGGTGAAGCTTTCTTT.

This sequence joins TRBV28 and TRBJ2-1, with 15 positions matching TRBD2. There are 19 residues in the CDR3. V lost 6 bases, J lost 3 bases, and 12 bases stayed unmatched. Germline V lookup: CDR1 MDHEN, CDR2 SYDVKM. CDR3 region: CASSRTGLAGGGVYNEQFF. CDR3 bases: TGTGCCAGCAGCCGAACGGGACTAGCGGGAGGCGGGGTCTACAATGAGCAGTTCTTC. The variable domain in full, with the rest retrieved from reference TRBV28 and TRBJ2-1, is DVKVTQSSRYLVKRTGEKVFLECVQDMDHENMFWYRQDPGLGLRLIYFSYDVKMKEKGDIPEGYSVSREKKERFSLILESASTNQTSMYLCASSRTGLAGGGVYNEQFFGPGTRLTVL.

The chain links TRBV9 to TRBJ2-1; D is unresolved. Germline CDR1 SGDLS, CDR2 YYNGEE. This CDR3 is 13 amino acids long. Trimming took off 0 bases at V and 8 bases at J, with 9 bases between the two ends. CDR3 sequence reads: CASSVGVRDEQFF. The DNA for the CDR3 is TGTGCCAGCAGCGTAGGGGTTCGTGATGAGCAGTTCTTC.

The V and J genes are TRBV7-2 and TRBJ1-5; D perhaps matches TRBD1 (6 bases). Germline CDR1 SGHTA, CDR2 FQGNSA. This CDR3 has 14 amino acids. Trimming removed 4 bases at V and 6 bases at J, with 13 bases between. CDR3: CASSWGHRAQPQHF. The CDR3 region has the DNA TGTGCCAGCAGCTGGGGGCACCGGGCTCAGCCCCAGCATTTT.

The chain joins TRBV11-2 to TRBJ2-1; D may match TRBD1 or TRBD2 (6 bases each). Germline V lookup: CDR1 SGHAT, CDR2 FQNNGV. This CDR3 contains 16 residues. Between the trimmed V and J ends, which lost 0 bases and 5 bases, there was a span of 14 bases. Here the CDR3 reads CASSLERGAWDNEQFF. The CDR3 DNA reads TGTGCCAGCAGCTTAGAAAGGGGGGCTTGGGACAATGAGCAGTTCTTC.

V and J are TRBV27 and TRBJ1-5, with D possibly being TRBD1 (5 bases). The CDR3 totals 15 residues. Per germline, CDR1 MNHEY and CDR2 SMNVEV (reference sequence). V was trimmed by 5 bases and J by 7 bases, leaving 18 bases between them. The CDR3 region is CASSPEGRSVQPQHF. The CDR3 bases are TGTGCCAGCAGTCCCGAGGGGAGGTCGGTACAGCCCCAGCATTTT.

The CDR3 loop is CASSQERQTYEQYF. CDR3 in DNA: TGTGCCAGCAGCCAAGAGCGCCAGACCTACGAGCAGTACTTC. This chain connects TRBV4-2 to TRBJ2-7, with D unclear. CDR3 size: 14 residues. Germline values: CDR1 LGHNA, CDR2 YNFKEQ. The V end was cut by 0 bases, the J end by 2 bases, with 8 bases between.

The CDR3 region is CASSLGPTGETQYF. CDR3 nucleotides: TGTGCCAGCAGTTTAGGCCCCACGGGGGAGACCCAGTACTTC. The V and J genes are TRBV28 and TRBJ2-5, with a weak D call TRBD2 (5 bases). The CDR3 is 14 amino acids. Trimming removed 2 bases from V and 5 bases from J, with 12 bases in between. The germline gives CDR1 MDHEN, CDR2 SYDVKM.